One sample yielded the 6 T cell receptor beta chains listed below, sequenced in a study of regulatory T cells in long-lasting Graves disease. The time point here: newly diagnosed GD, antithyroid drugs for less than 3 months. The TCR library used RNA extracted from PBMCs. Combining iRepertoire HTBI primers with Arm-PCR of CDR3 regions, the authors built TCR beta libraries. TCRdb analysed the multiplex PCR reads with MiXCR anew, one entry per CDR3 protein. Seen here are some 410,000 distinct CDR3 sequences, about 16% observed once, and the top ten hold 9.5% to 12%. This sample was shared with a second study, whose subject was T cells in Graves' hyperthyroidism and ophthalmopathy.

The sequences come from peripheral blood mononuclear cells (PBMCs), collected at new diagnosis, from a patient treated with antithyroid drugs. The receptors derive from a woman in her 30s with Graves disease.

The chain has TRBV28 and TRBJ1-5; unclear D gene. The CDR3 has 14 amino acids. The ends were cut back, 7 bases at V and 6 bases at J, with 16 bases in the middle. Per the germline V gene, CDR1 is MDHEN and CDR2 is SYDVKM. The CDR3 DNA sequence: TGTGCCAGCATGCAGTTAGAGTCCTCTCAGCCCCAGCATTTT. Its protein is CASMQLESSQPQHF.

The CDR3 loop reads CAWSSAGIPLLHF. Written as DNA, the CDR3 is TGTGCCTGGAGTTCCGCTGGGATCCCACTGCTCCACTTT. The chain joins TRBV30 to TRBJ1-6; D remains ambiguous. Germline values: CDR1 GTSNPN, CDR2 SVGIG (reference sequence). Trimming pared 2 bases from V and 16 bases from J, leaving 18 bases between. This CDR3 is built from 13 residues.

The J gene is TRBJ2-3, the V gene TRBV4-2; 10 nucleotides align to TRBD2. CDR1 is LGHNA, CDR2 YNFKEQ, per germline. V trimming: 0 bases; J trimming: 1 base; junction bases outside the gene matches: 1. There are 16 residues in the CDR3. The CDR3 reads CASSQDLAGGTDTQYF. The CDR3 bases are TGTGCCAGCAGCCAAGATCTAGCGGGAGGCACAGATACGCAGTATTTT.

This clonotype showed up just a few times. This chain connects TRBV6-1 to TRBJ2-1, with D perhaps TRBD2 (5 bases). This CDR3 has 12 residues. CDR1 and CDR2 from the germline V gene are MNHNS and SASEGT. With 6 bases removed from V and 8 bases from J, the gap between germline ends came to 11 bases. The CDR3 region is CASSPSNHEQFF. In DNA, the CDR3 is TGTGCCAGCAGCCCTAGCAACCATGAGCAGTTCTTC.

As regards this clonotype: Just one base apart from a much larger clone, this may be a read error. The chain joins TRBV13 to TRBJ2-2, with D maybe TRBD1 (6 bases). The CDR3 extends over 16 amino acids. The germline V gene encodes CDR1 PRHDT and CDR2 FYEKMQ (reference sequence). CDR3 bases: TGTGCCAGCGGCTTTAGGGGGTGGCAGAACACCGGGGAGCTGTTTTTT. This translates into CASGFRGWQNTGELFF.

This clonotype was seen at least ten times. The chain carries TRBV7-9 and TRBJ1-2; D perhaps matches TRBD1 (5 bases). The CDR3 extends over 12 amino acids. Trimming took 11 bases from V and 2 from J, leaving 12 bases between them. CDR1 is SEHNR, CDR2 FQNEAQ, per germline (reference sequence). Here the CDR3 reads CAAGRGNYGYTF. The CDR3, as DNA: TGTGCCGCTGGTAGGGGAAACTATGGCTACACCTTC.